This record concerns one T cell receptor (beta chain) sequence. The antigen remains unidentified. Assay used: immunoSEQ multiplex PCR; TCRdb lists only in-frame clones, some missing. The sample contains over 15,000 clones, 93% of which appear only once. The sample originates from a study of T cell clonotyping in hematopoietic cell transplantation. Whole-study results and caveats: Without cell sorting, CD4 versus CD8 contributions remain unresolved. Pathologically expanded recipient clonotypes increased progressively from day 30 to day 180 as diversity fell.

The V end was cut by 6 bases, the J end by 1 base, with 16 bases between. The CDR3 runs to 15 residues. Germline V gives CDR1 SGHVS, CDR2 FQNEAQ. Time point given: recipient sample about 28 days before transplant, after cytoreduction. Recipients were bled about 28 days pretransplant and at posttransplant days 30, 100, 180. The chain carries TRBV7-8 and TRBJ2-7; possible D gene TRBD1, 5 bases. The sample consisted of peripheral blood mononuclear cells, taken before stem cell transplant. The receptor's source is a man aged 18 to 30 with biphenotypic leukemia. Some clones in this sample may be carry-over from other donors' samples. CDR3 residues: CASRPRQGPSYEQYF. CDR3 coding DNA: TGTGCCAGCAGACCCCGGCAGGGTCCTTCCTACGAGCAGTACTTC.